This T cell receptor beta chain was retrieved from a study of T cell responses to AZD1222 COVID-19 vaccine. The CDR3 consists of 14 residues. V was pared by 6 bases and J by 1 base, with 3 bases of the junction left unmatched. CDR1 is LNHDA and CDR2 is SQIVND in the germline V gene (reference sequence). Assay used: immunoSEQ multiplex PCR; TCRdb lists only in-frame clones, some missing. The table shows roughly 100,000 clones, with about 91% occurring only once. The TCR sequence derives from an adult who received the AZD1222 COVID-19 vaccine. Source: peripheral blood, taken 28 days after the second AZD1222 dose. This rearrangement joins TRBV19 to TRBJ1-1; 9 bases map to TRBD1. This CDR3 is CASRQGASNTEAFF. The CDR3 bases are TGTGCCAGTAGACAGGGGGCGTCGAACACTGAAGCTTTCTTT.